Described below is a single T cell receptor (beta chain) sequence and its context. These data originate in a study of blood T cell repertoires in COVID-19. Overall study: Acute and convalescent COVID-19 samples came from the United States, Italy and Spain. The analysed material was cDNA or gDNA that came from T cells, B-cell-depleted T cells, or PBMCs.

Original analysis: From reference gene primer amplification, estimates of nucleated cell counts were derived. Some clones are missing from TCRdb's copy, which holds only in-frame ones; the method was immunoSEQ multiplex PCR. From that table come the V and J calls and clone size; the DNA was used to work out D and trimming. Among roughly 300,000 clones listed, approximately 92% were seen once. Cohort 3 recovered donors had two negative PCRs, clearance, or symptom resolution. The V gene lost 0 bases and the J gene lost 1 base, with 7 bases spanning the gap. The CDR3 covers 13 residues. Germline V CDR1 and CDR2: GTSNPN, SVGIG (reference sequence).

This chain links TRBV30 with TRBJ2-7, with a tentative D call TRBD1 (6 bases). The sequence was collected from a young woman who had recovered from COVID-19. The sample taken for sequencing was PBMCs or T cells enriched from blood (not recorded which). CDR3 protein: CAWSVDRSYEQYF. CDR3 bases: TGTGCCTGGAGTGTCGACAGGTCCTACGAGCAGTACTTC.